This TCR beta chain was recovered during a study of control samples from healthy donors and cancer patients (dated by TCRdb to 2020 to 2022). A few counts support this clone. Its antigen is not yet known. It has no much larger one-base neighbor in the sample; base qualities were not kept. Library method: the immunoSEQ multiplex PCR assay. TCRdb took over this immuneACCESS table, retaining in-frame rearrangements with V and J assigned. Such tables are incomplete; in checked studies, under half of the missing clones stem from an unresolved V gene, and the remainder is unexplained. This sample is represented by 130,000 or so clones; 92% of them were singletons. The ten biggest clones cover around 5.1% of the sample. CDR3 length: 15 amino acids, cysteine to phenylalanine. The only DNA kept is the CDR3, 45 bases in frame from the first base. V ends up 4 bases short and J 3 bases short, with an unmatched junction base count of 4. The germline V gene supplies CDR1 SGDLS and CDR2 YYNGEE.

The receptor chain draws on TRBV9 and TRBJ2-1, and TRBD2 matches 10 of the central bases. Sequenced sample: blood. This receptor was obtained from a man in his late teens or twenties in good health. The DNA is TGTGCCAGCAGCCTCATAGCGGGGGGCTACAATGAGCAGTTCTTC. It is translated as CASSLIAGGYNEQFF.